This T cell receptor beta chain was identified during a study of cytomegalovirus exposure and HLA in healthy donors. Broader study findings: It was confirmed in vitro that three of the CMV-associated chains were specific for CMV antigens. Rare TCR sequences dominated, though some public TCRs recurred in many donors. Researchers counted around 180 TCR beta chains as cytomegalovirus-associated.

Libraries were prepared by immunoSEQ multiplex PCR; TCRdb keeps only in-frame clonotypes and omits some of them. The data hold roughly 120,000 clones, with roughly 88% observed a single time. This CDR3 region has 15 residues. The junction had 5 bases not matched to a gene; V was cut back by 0 bases and J by 3 bases. Germline CDR1 MNHEY, CDR2 SMNVEV (reference sequence). The donors were part of the validation cohort, which consisted of more than 90 subjects and was separate from the first cohort of several hundred subjects. Of note for this clone: Its antigen is unidentified.

Sample: PBMCs. This TCR derives from a man aged 18 to 30 in good health and CMV-seronegative. The V call is TRBV27, the J call TRBJ2-7, with TRBD1 matching 7 bases. CDR3 DNA sequence: TGTGCCAGCAGTTTATCGGAACAGGGGAACTACGAGCAGTACTTC. It is translated as CASSLSEQGNYEQYF.